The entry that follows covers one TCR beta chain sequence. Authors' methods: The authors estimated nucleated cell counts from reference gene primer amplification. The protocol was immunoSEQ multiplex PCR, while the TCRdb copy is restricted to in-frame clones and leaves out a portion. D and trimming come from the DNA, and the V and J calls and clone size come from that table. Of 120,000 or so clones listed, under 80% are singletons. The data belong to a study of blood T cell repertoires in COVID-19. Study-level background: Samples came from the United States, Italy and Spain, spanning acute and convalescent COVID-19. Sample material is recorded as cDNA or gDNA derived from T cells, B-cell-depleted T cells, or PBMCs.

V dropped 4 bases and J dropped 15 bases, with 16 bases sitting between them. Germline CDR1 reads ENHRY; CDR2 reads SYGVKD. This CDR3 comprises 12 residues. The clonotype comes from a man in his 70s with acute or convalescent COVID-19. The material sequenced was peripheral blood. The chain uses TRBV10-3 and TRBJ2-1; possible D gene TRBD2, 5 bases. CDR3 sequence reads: CAISADTSIVFF. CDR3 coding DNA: TGTGCCATCAGTGCCGACACTAGTATCGTGTTCTTC.